The clone carrying this TCR beta chain was detected a few times. As yet, its antigen is unknown. MiXCR, run by TCRdb on the 5' RACE reads, gives a single entry per CDR3 protein. The data contain roughly 580,000 distinct CDR3 sequences, roughly 18% of them singletons. Trimming shortened V by 4 bases and J by 7 bases, and 10 bases separated the two germline ends. This CDR3 is built from 13 residues. This sample is drawn from a study of T-cell memory formation after mild COVID-19. The study's findings and limits: CD4+ clones that contracted lay mainly in CM and EM; CD8+ ones lay in EMRA.

The sequenced material came from PBMCs or a T cell subset sorted from them (not recorded which). V is TRBV12-3 or TRBV12-4 and J is TRBJ2-2; unclear D gene. The source of this sequence is an adult woman who had mild COVID-19 (a few samples of this study predate the infection). Cell type and time point are not known. DNA for the CDR3: TGTGCCAGCAGTTCCCACGGTGGCGGGGAGCTGTTTTTT. This translates into CASSSHGGGELFF.